A selection of T cell receptor beta chains follows, all from one sample in a study of shared clonotypes between healthy human individuals. Here immunoSEQ multiplex PCR was the method, and the copy in TCRdb shows in-frame clones only, minus some. The table includes about 340,000 clones, 70% to 75% detected once. Source material: memory CD4+ T cells sorted from blood. Receptor source: a man aged 25 to 45 in good health. Both conserved end residues are part of each CDR3. Each record gives: clone size, J gene, V gene, D gene, CDR3 protein, CDR3 DNA. D genes are given only for firm matches. The listing skips clone size in some rows; elsewhere it reads once, few, many or a size class.

clone size: NA; J gene: TRBJ2-7; V gene: TRBV5-8; D gene: NA; CDR3 protein: CASSLSQTGYEQYF; CDR3 DNA: TGTGCCAGCAGCTTATCACAGACAGGCTACGAGCAGTACTTC
clone size: NA; J gene: TRBJ2-2; V gene: TRBV28; D gene: NA; CDR3 protein: CASTPQGFNTGELFF; CDR3 DNA: TGTGCCAGCACCCCCCAGGGGTTCAACACCGGGGAGCTGTTTTTT
clone size: NA; J gene: TRBJ2-1; V gene: TRBV18; D gene: NA; CDR3 protein: CASSPEFQGEQFF; CDR3 DNA: TGTGCCAGCTCACCAGAGTTTCAGGGTGAGCAGTTCTTC
clone size: few; J gene: TRBJ2-1; V gene: TRBV2; D gene: NA; CDR3 protein: CASSRRTPPYNEQFF; CDR3 DNA: TGTGCCAGCAGTAGGCGAACTCCTCCCTACAATGAGCAGTTCTTC
clone size: NA; J gene: TRBJ2-2; V gene: TRBV11-2; D gene: TRBD2; CDR3 protein: CASRTSGRGGTGELFF; CDR3 DNA: TGTGCCAGCAGAACTAGCGGGAGGGGGGGCACCGGAGAGCTGTTTTTT
clone size: NA; J gene: TRBJ2-1; V gene: TRBV7-3; D gene: NA; CDR3 protein: CASSPRGGLLNEQFF; CDR3 DNA: TGTGCCAGCAGCCCAAGAGGCGGACTACTCAATGAGCAGTTCTTC
clone size: once; J gene: TRBJ2-7; V gene: TRBV7-9; D gene: NA; CDR3 protein: CASSLVLPGVRREQYF; CDR3 DNA: TGTGCCAGCAGCTTAGTTTTGCCGGGGGTTCGTCGGGAGCAGTACTTC
clone size: few; J gene: TRBJ2-2; V gene: TRBV10-3; D gene: TRBD2; CDR3 protein: CATTSGGGATGELFF; CDR3 DNA: TGTGCCACCACTAGCGGAGGTGGCGCCACCGGGGAGCTGTTTTTT
clone size: NA; J gene: TRBJ2-5; V gene: TRBV5-4; D gene: TRBD2; CDR3 protein: CASRPGLAGGQETQYF; CDR3 DNA: TGTGCCAGCAGACCGGGACTAGCGGGAGGGCAAGAGACCCAGTACTTC
clone size: NA; J gene: TRBJ2-4; V gene: TRBV10-3; D gene: NA; CDR3 protein: CAISESLVLADNIQYF; CDR3 DNA: TGTGCCATCAGTGAATCTTTAGTGTTAGCGGATAACATTCAGTACTTC
clone size: NA; J gene: TRBJ2-4; V gene: TRBV27; D gene: NA; CDR3 protein: CASSRIRDPKNIQYF; CDR3 DNA: TGTGCCAGCAGTCGTATCCGGGACCCCAAAAACATTCAGTACTTC
clone size: once; J gene: TRBJ1-1; V gene: TRBV5-5; D gene: NA; CDR3 protein: CASSLLRGNTEAFF; CDR3 DNA: TGTGCCAGCAGCCTTCTAAGGGGGAACACTGAAGCTTTCTTT
clone size: few; J gene: TRBJ1-1; V gene: TRBV5-1; D gene: NA; CDR3 protein: CASFAGTSNTEAFF; CDR3 DNA: TGCGCCAGCTTCGCCGGGACCTCGAACACTGAAGCTTTCTTT
clone size: NA; J gene: TRBJ2-5; V gene: TRBV5-1; D gene: TRBD2; CDR3 protein: CASSFSSGQETQYF; CDR3 DNA: TGCGCCAGCAGCTTCTCTAGCGGCCAAGAGACCCAGTACTTC
clone size: NA; J gene: TRBJ2-1; V gene: TRBV20-1; D gene: NA; CDR3 protein: CSLVGGNEQFF; CDR3 DNA: TGCAGCCTAGTTGGTGGAAATGAGCAGTTCTTC